Here is one T cell receptor (beta chain) with its context. Its antigen remains unidentified. Libraries were prepared by immunoSEQ multiplex PCR; TCRdb keeps only in-frame clonotypes and omits some of them. The sample has about 55,000 clones; around 90% are singletons. These data are taken from a study of T cell responses to AZD1222 COVID-19 vaccine. Study-level background: Second-dose groups at about 4 or about 12 weeks were pooled. Study-wide findings and caveats: There were repertoire samples only from the period after the peak T cell response. Among the donors, most were white British and more were female, and clonal diversity was possibly underestimated. The study found vaccine-associated CD4 TCRs spanning spike, dominant at 160-218 and 743-854.

V was pared by 3 bases and J by 2 bases, with 17 bases between. The CDR3 consists of 16 residues. The germline V gene encodes CDR1 LNHNV and CDR2 YYDKDF (reference sequence). The source of this sequence is an adult in good health. This rearrangement joins TRBV15 to TRBJ2-7; a weak D match, TRBD1 (6 bases). The sample here was peripheral blood, taken on day 0 of AZD1222 vaccination. CDR3 loop: CATSRAIDRFTYEQYF. CDR3 nucleotides: TGTGCCACCAGCAGGGCGATTGACAGGTTTACCTACGAGCAGTACTTC.